The 13 T cell receptor beta chains listed next were all sequenced from one sample in a study of T cell repertoires in aging, cancer and after chemotherapy. A mixed TRB-A/B primer pool amplified rearranged TRB by multiplex touch-down PCR. TCRdb passed the multiplex PCR reads through MiXCR, listing each CDR3 protein once. The data show around 20,000 distinct CDR3 sequences, roughly 37% seen once. Amplification of TCR beta used genomic DNA extracted from peripheral blood. What was sequenced was blood. The receptors were gathered from a human donor with a solid tumor.

The V and J genes are TRBV19 and TRBJ2-7; TRBD2 matches 9 bases. Germline V CDR1 and CDR2: LNHDA, SQIVND (reference sequence). J was trimmed by 1 base and V by 9 bases; bases with no gene match: 7. The CDR3 length is 14 residues. The CDR3 bases are TGTGCCAGAGAGCGCGGGAGGGGGTCCTACGAGCAGTACTTC. This encodes CARERGRGSYEQYF.

The chain links TRBV6-1 to TRBJ2-1, with 7 bases lining up with TRBD2. The CDR3 spans 16 residues. Looked up from germline, CDR1 is MNHNS and CDR2 is SASEGT. The J segment lost 5 bases and the V segment lost 6 bases, leaving 13 bases of the junction unmatched. This CDR3 is CASRDPLGGRDNEQFF. CDR3 nucleotide sequence: TGTGCCAGCAGAGATCCCCTCGGGGGGAGGGACAATGAGCAGTTCTTC.

The chain carries TRBV5-4 and TRBJ2-7, with D maybe TRBD1 (5 bases). Germline loops: CDR1 SGHNT, CDR2 YYREEE (reference sequence). The CDR3 spans 12 residues. Trimming took off 7 bases at V and 2 bases at J, with 10 bases between the two ends. The CDR3 is CASERTTYEQYF. CDR3 DNA: TGTGCCAGCGAGAGGACAACCTACGAGCAGTACTTC.

The chain couples TRBV11-1 to TRBJ2-3; D is ambiguous. CDR3 size: 14 residues. V was shortened by 6 bases and J by 5 bases, with 15 bases between the two germline ends. Germline loops: CDR1 SGHAT, CDR2 FQDESV (reference sequence). For the CDR3, the DNA is TGTGCCAGCAGGCAAGGGTCTGAAAGAGATACGCAGTATTTT. Its translation: CASRQGSERDTQYF. Full variable domain (missing parts from reference TRBV11-1 and TRBJ2-3): EAEVAQSPRYKITEKSQAVAFWCDPISGHATLYWYRQILGQGPELLVQFQDESVVDDSQLPKDRFSAERLKGVDSTLKIQPAELGDSAMYLCASRQGSERDTQYFGPGTRLTVL.

This sequence joins TRBV6-1 and TRBJ1-4, with TRBD1 identical over 8 bases. CDR3 length: 15 amino acids. CDR1 is MNHNS, CDR2 SASEGT, per germline. The V gene end was trimmed by 6 bases and the J gene end by 3 bases; junction bases not matched to a gene: 6. CDR3 DNA: TGTGCCAGCAGCGGCCGGACAGGGTCTAATGAAAAACTGTTTTTT. It translates to CASSGRTGSNEKLFF.

This chain connects TRBV5-1 to TRBJ1-1; TRBD1 matches 7 bases. From germline, CDR1 is SGHRS and CDR2 YFSETQ. J gave up 1 base and V 7 bases, and 10 bases lay outside the gene matches. The CDR3 loop spans 15 amino acids. This CDR3 is CASQPSGTANTEAFF. The CDR3 DNA follows: TGCGCCAGCCAACCTTCCGGGACAGCGAACACTGAAGCTTTCTTT.

The gene calls are TRBV6-1 and TRBJ1-2; 7 bases are shared with TRBD1. The V segment lost 6 bases and the J segment 4 bases; nucleotides outside the gene matches: 5. There are 13 residues in the CDR3. The germline V gene has CDR1 MNHNS and CDR2 SASEGT. The CDR3 DNA reads as TGTGCCAGCAGGGGGACAGCGCCCTATGGCTACACCTTC. Its translation is CASRGTAPYGYTF.

This clonotype was picked up a small number of times. The CDR3 loop is CASSTGGAGGPFSDTQYF. In DNA form, the CDR3 reads TGTGCCAGCAGCACCGGGGGAGCGGGAGGGCCTTTTTCAGATACGCAGTATTTT. V is TRBV6-2 or TRBV6-3 and J is TRBJ2-3; 10 bases are shared with TRBD2. CDR1 is MNHEY and CDR2 is SVGEGT in the germline V gene. This CDR3 contains 18 residues. V gave up 6 bases and J gave up 4 bases; unmatched junction bases: 16.

This clonotype rates as medium-sized. The chain employs TRBV29-1 and TRBJ2-1; D possibly corresponds to TRBD2 (5 bases). Germline CDR1 reads SQVTM; CDR2 reads ANQGSEA. V was trimmed by 3 bases and J by 13 bases, leaving 10 bases between them. The CDR3 consists of 10 residues. The CDR3 region is CSVDSGYQFF. In DNA form, the CDR3 reads TGCAGCGTTGACTCGGGGTACCAGTTCTTC.

This clonotype turned up a few times. The chain has TRBV18 and TRBJ2-6, with TRBD1 matching 7 bases. The CDR3 sequence is 17 residues long. V lost 6 bases to trimming and J lost 0 bases; unmatched junction nucleotides: 8. CDR1 is KGHSH and CDR2 is LQKENI in the germline V gene. CDR3 in amino acids: CASSPRQGLSGANVLTF. The CDR3 nucleotides read TGTGCCAGCTCCCCTCGACAGGGTCTCTCTGGGGCCAACGTCCTGACTTTC.

This chain uses TRBV18 with TRBJ1-1; D gene uncertain. This CDR3 has 14 amino acids. The V and J ends lost 3 bases and 1 base respectively, with 9 bases between them. The germline CDR1 and CDR2 sequences are KGHSH and LQKENI. CDR3 protein: CASSPRQENTEAFF. CDR3 DNA: TGTGCCAGCTCACCGAGGCAGGAGAACACTGAAGCTTTCTTT.

The genes are TRBV6-1 and TRBJ2-7; D gene unclear. Germline V gene data show CDR1 as MNHNS and CDR2 as SASEGT. The CDR3 runs to 10 residues. The V end lost 3 bases, the J end lost 3 bases, and 0 bases lay between the germline ends. The CDR3 loop is CASSDYEQYF. CDR3 coding DNA: TGTGCCAGCAGTGACTACGAGCAGTACTTC.

As regards this clonotype: No conserved phenylalanine or tryptophan ends this CDR3, so it is likely a read error. V and J are TRBV18 and TRBJ1-1; D unclear. V was clipped by 2 bases and J by 3 bases, with 13 bases between them. The CDR3 length is 15 residues. Germline assignment: CDR1 KGHSH and CDR2 LQKENI. CDR3 sequence (DNA): TGTGCCAGCTCACCATTCATCTTTGAGGACACTGAAGCTTTCTCT. It specifies CASSPFIFEDTEAFS.